This paragraph covers one T cell receptor beta chain sequence. The target antigen is unknown. This CDR3 has 15 amino acids. The germline V gene encodes CDR1 LGHNA and CDR2 YNFKEQ. V was pared by 10 bases and J by 4 bases, with 20 bases between. This entry is derived from a study of T-cell reconstitution after alpha-beta-depleted transplantation in children. Overall study results and limits: Reportedly, alpha-beta T cells present about two months post-transplant originated from several hundred expanded clones of graft origin.

Preparation of the TCRbeta library used unique molecular identifiers. Each CDR3 protein gets one entry after TCRdb re-called the PCR reads with MiXCR. The sample consists of 610,000 or so distinct CDR3 sequences, 25% to 30% of them appearing once. V is TRBV4-2 and J is TRBJ2-1, with D possibly being TRBD1 or TRBD2 (5 bases each). This sequence was found in a boy under two years old with Wiskott-Aldrich syndrome, due to receive a stem cell transplant. The sequences come from PBMCs, collected before TCRalphabeta/CD19-depleted stem cell transplant. The CDR3 loop is CAIGPGLHVYNEQFF. CDR3 DNA: TGTGCCATCGGCCCGGGGCTACATGTTTACAATGAGCAGTTCTTC.